This T cell receptor (beta chain) was sequenced during a study of PD-L1 blockade in urothelial cancer. Study in general: When patients started atezolizumab around 2014, it was given at 1,200 mg intravenously every 3 weeks. Most patients, about 85% of the roughly 30, were males with bladder-origin cancer. Overall study findings and caveats: A pretreatment blood TCR clonality that fell below the median predicted better progression-free and overall survival.

Spiking each PCR with synthetic TCR analog templates was performed. The repertoire was sequenced with immunoSEQ multiplex PCR; TCRdb's copy has only in-frame clones and lacks some. The sample carries just under 30,000 clones, more than 70% recorded once. In regard to this clone: What it binds is not known.

V lost 4 bases and J lost 6; bases outside the gene matches: 8. The CDR3 runs to 13 residues. The germline V gene has CDR1 GTSNPN and CDR2 SVGIG (reference sequence). The chain recombines TRBV30 with TRBJ1-2; 7 bases align to TRBD1. The sequencing used PBMCs, collected around atezolizumab (anti-PD-L1) treatment. The receptor was derived from a man aged 50 to 59 with urothelial cancer. The CDR3 sequence: CAWTLVGGNGYTF. The CDR3 nucleotides are TGTGCCTGGACCTTAGTAGGGGGCAATGGCTACACCTTC. The whole variable domain, remainder taken from reference TRBV30 and TRBJ1-2, is SQTIHQWPATLVQPVGSPLSLECTVEGTSNPNLYWYRQAAGRGLQLLFYSVGIGQISSEVPQNLSASRPQDRQFILSSKKLLLSDSGFYLCAWTLVGGNGYTFGSGTRLTVV.